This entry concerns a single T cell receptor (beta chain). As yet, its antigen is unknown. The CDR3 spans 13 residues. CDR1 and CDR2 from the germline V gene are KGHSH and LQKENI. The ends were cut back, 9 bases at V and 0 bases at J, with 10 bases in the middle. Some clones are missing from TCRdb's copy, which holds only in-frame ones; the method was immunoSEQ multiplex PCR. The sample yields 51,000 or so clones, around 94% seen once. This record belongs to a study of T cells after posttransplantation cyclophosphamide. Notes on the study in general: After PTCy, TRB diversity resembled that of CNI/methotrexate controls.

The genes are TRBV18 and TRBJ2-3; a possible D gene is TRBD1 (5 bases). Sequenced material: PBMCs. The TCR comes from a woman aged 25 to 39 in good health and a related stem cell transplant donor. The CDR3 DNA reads TGTGCCAGTTTAAGACAGAGCACAGATACGCAGTATTTT. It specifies CASLRQSTDTQYF.